These 10 T cell receptor beta chains came from one sample sequenced in a study of post-analysis software for immune sequencing data. Built from TCR beta cDNA, the libraries had unique molecular identifiers in them. In TCRdb, the PCR reads were re-called with MiXCR into one record per CDR3 protein. The sample carries about 800,000 distinct CDR3 sequences, approximately 30% recorded once. Study conclusions and caveats: Relative to controls, patients had a few TRBV segments at higher frequency, with TRBV5-6, TRBV5-1 and TRBV20-1 among these.

The antigens these receptors bind are not known. The source material was blood. The receptors shown here come from a girl aged 5-17 years with multiple sclerosis.

The chain carries TRBV15 and TRBJ2-1; D is unclear. Trimming stripped 5 bases from V and 4 bases from J, with 6 bases between. Looked up from germline, CDR1 is LNHNV and CDR2 is YYDKDF (reference sequence). The CDR3 covers 12 residues. The CDR3 reads CATSGMYNEQFF. The CDR3 DNA reads TGTGCCACCAGCGGGATGTACAATGAGCAGTTCTTC.

The chain is built from TRBV3-1 and TRBJ2-5; no definite D call. Germline loops: CDR1 LGHDT, CDR2 YNNKEL (reference sequence). V was cut by 4 bases and J by 1 base, with 16 bases left in between. The CDR3 runs 16 residues. The CDR3 is CASSRIRPGIQETQYF. The CDR3 DNA reads TGTGCCAGCAGCCGGATCCGGCCAGGCATCCAAGAGACCCAGTACTTC.

V and J are TRBV5-1 and TRBJ2-4; TRBD1 matches 7 bases. The CDR3 is 15 residues long. Trimming cost V 1 base and J 3 bases; bases outside gene matches: 4. The germline V gene encodes CDR1 SGHRS and CDR2 YFSETQ. CDR3 coding DNA: TGCGCCAGCAGCTTGTCAGGGGGTGGCAAAAACATTCAGTACTTC. The encoded protein is CASSLSGGGKNIQYF.

This clonotype was counted between two and nine times. The chain combines TRBV20-1 with TRBJ2-3, with D perhaps being TRBD1 or TRBD2 (5 bases each). V lost 1 base to trimming and J lost 6 bases, with 14 bases between them. CDR3 size: 14 residues. CDR1 and CDR2 from the germline V gene are DFQATT and SNEGSKA (reference sequence). The CDR3 sequence: CSARVGPGPDTQYF. In DNA form, the CDR3 reads TGCAGTGCTAGAGTTGGGCCGGGACCGGATACGCAGTATTTT.

The count of this clonotype is one. Possible read error: a much larger clone is one base away. The J gene is TRBJ1-2, the V gene TRBV20-1; tentative D call: TRBD1 (5 bases). Germline CDR1 DFQATT, CDR2 SNEGSKA (reference sequence). This CDR3 spans 12 amino acids. V lost 3 bases to trimming and J lost 3 bases, with 8 bases between them. DNA of the CDR3: TGCAGTGCTAGGGACACTGACTATGGCTACACCTTC. This translates into CSARDTDYGYTF.

The chain is built from TRBV27 and TRBJ2-3; D is unclear. The CDR3 totals 15 residues. V lost 2 bases to trimming and J lost 3 bases, with 12 bases between them. Germline assignment: CDR1 MNHEY and CDR2 SMNVEV (reference sequence). CDR3 nucleotides: TGTGCCAGCAGTTTAGATGGACGGAAAACAGATACGCAGTATTTT. Its protein product is CASSLDGRKTDTQYF.

This chain links TRBV20-1 with TRBJ1-4; a weak D match, TRBD1 (6 bases). Germline V gives CDR1 DFQATT, CDR2 SNEGSKA (reference sequence). Trimming pared 3 bases from V and 7 bases from J, leaving 15 bases between. The CDR3 extends over 14 amino acids. CDR3 protein: CSASSGQYPEKLFF. The CDR3 coding sequence is TGCAGTGCTAGCTCTGGACAGTATCCTGAAAAACTGTTTTTT.

The chain recombines TRBV27 with TRBJ1-2; 12 bases map to TRBD1. V was clipped by 6 bases and J by 4 bases; unmatched bases: 9. The CDR3 covers 16 residues. Germline CDR1 and CDR2: MNHEY and SMNVEV (reference sequence). The CDR3 sequence is CASSLSGQGAGYGYTF. The CDR3 region has the DNA TGTGCCAGCAGCCTTTCGGGACAGGGGGCAGGCTATGGCTACACCTTC.

On this clonotype: The junction does not match germline at one end; this may be a read error. This chain connects TRBV4-3 to TRBJ2-1, with D uncertain. CDR1 and CDR2 (germline): LGHNA, YSLEER. CDR3 length: 16 amino acids. The CDR3 spells CASSQEGARPYNKQFF. The CDR3 DNA reads TGCGCCAGCAGCCAAGAAGGAGCTCGGCCCTACAATAAGCAGTTCTTC.

This clonotype came up a few times. This chain uses TRBV29-1 with TRBJ2-1; a possible D gene is TRBD2 (6 bases). The CDR3 consists of 16 residues. Germline assignment: CDR1 SQVTM and CDR2 ANQGSEA. The V and J ends lost 3 bases and 0 bases respectively, with 15 bases between them. CDR3 nucleotides: TGCAGCGTTGAGGGGGGAGATACCATCTCCTACAATGAGCAGTTCTTC. Translated, it gives CSVEGGDTISYNEQFF.